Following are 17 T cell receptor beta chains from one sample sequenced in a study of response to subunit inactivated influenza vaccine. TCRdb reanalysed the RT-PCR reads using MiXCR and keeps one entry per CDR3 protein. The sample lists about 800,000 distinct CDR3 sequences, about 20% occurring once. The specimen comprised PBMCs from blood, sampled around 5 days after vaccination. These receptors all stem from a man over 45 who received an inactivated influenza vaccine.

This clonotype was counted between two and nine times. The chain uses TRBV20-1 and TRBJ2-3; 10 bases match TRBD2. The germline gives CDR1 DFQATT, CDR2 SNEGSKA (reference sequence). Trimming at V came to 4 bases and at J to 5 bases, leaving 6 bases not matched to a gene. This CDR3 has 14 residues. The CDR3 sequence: CSATHSGRRDTQYF. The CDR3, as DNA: TGCAGTGCTACTCATAGCGGGAGGAGAGATACGCAGTATTTT.

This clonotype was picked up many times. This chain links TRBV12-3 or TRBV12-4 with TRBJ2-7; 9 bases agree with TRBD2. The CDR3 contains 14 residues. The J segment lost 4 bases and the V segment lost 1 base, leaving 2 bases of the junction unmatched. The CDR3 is CASSLGTSVYEQYF. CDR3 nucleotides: TGTGCCAGCAGTTTAGGGACTAGCGTTTACGAGCAGTACTTC.

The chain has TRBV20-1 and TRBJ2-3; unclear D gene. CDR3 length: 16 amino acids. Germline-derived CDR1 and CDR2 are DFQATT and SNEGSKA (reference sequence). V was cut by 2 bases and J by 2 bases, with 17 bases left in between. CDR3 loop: CSARFMKGRNTDTQYF. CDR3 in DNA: TGCAGTGCTAGATTTATGAAAGGACGAAACACAGATACGCAGTATTTT.

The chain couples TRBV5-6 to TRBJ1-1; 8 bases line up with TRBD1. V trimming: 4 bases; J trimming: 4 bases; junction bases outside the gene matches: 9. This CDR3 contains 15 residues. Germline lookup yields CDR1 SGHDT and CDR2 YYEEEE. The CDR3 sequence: CASSIDRGLSTEAFF. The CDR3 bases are TGTGCCAGCAGCATCGACAGGGGTTTAAGCACTGAAGCTTTCTTT.

As DNA, the CDR3 is TGTGCCACCAGTTCCGGGACAGGCAACTCCTACGAGCAGTACTTC. As protein: CATSSGTGNSYEQYF. The rearrangement joins TRBV24-1 to TRBJ2-7; 8 bases agree with TRBD1. From germline, CDR1 is KGHDR and CDR2 SFDVKD. There are 15 residues in the CDR3. V lost 6 bases to trimming and J lost 0 bases; unmatched junction nucleotides: 6.

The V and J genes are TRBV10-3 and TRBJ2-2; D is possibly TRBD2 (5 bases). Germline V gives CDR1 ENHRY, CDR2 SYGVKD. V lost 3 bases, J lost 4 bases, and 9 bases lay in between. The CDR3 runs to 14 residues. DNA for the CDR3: TGTGCCATCAGTGAACCGGCGGGCACCGGGGAGCTGTTTTTT. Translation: CAISEPAGTGELFF.

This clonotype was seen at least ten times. The CDR3 DNA sequence: TGTGCCAGCAGCAATGAGGGGACGGAGTTTAGAGATACGCAGTATTTT. The encoded protein is CASSNEGTEFRDTQYF. J is TRBJ2-3 and V is TRBV7-2; D assignment may be TRBD1 or TRBD2 (5 bases each). V lost 5 bases and J lost 5, with 20 bases in between. The CDR3 is made up of 16 amino acids. Germline CDR1 reads SGHTA; CDR2 reads FQGNSA.

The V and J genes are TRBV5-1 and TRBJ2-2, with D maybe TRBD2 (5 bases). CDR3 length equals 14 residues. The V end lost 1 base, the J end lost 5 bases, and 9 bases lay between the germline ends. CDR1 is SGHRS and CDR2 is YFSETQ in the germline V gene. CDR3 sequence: CASSLRSGTGELFF. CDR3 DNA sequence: TGCGCCAGCAGCTTGAGGAGCGGAACCGGGGAGCTGTTTTTT.

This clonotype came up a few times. The CDR3 loop reads CASSLAAGSSTDTQYF. Here the CDR3 DNA reads TGCGCCAGCAGCTTGGCGGCAGGGTCTAGCACAGATACGCAGTATTTT. The V and J genes are TRBV5-1 and TRBJ2-3, with D maybe TRBD1 (5 bases). V was pared by 0 bases and J by 0 bases, with 11 bases between. Germline CDR1 SGHRS, CDR2 YFSETQ. CDR3 length: 16 amino acids.

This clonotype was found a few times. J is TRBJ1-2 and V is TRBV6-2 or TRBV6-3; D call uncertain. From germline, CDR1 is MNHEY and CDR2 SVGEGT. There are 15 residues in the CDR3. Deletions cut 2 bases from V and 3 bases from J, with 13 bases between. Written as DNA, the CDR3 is TGTGCCAGCAGTTACACTCTCGGGAAGTACTATGGCTACACCTTC. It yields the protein CASSYTLGKYYGYTF.

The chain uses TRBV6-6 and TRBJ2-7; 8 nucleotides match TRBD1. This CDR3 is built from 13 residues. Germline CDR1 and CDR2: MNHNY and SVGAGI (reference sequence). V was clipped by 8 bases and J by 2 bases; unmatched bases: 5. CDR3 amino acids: CASFGTGAYEQYF. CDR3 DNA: TGTGCCAGCTTCGGGACAGGTGCCTACGAGCAGTACTTC.

CDR3 coding DNA: TGTGCCAGCGGGTCTGGGGCCAACGTCCTGACTTTC. It codes for CASGSGANVLTF. The chain couples TRBV7-9 to TRBJ2-6; no definite D call. V lost 8 bases and J lost 1, with 3 bases in between. The germline V gene has CDR1 SEHNR and CDR2 FQNEAQ (reference sequence). CDR3 size: 12 residues.

The CDR3 loop is CASSTRTSGTETQYF. In DNA form, the CDR3 reads TGCGCCAGCAGCACCCGGACTAGCGGGACCGAGACCCAGTACTTC. V gene TRBV4-3 combines with J gene TRBJ2-5; 12 nucleotides agree with TRBD2. J lost 5 bases, V lost 5 bases, and 6 bases had no gene match. The length of the CDR3 is 15 residues. Germline V CDR1 and CDR2: LGHNA, YSLEER.

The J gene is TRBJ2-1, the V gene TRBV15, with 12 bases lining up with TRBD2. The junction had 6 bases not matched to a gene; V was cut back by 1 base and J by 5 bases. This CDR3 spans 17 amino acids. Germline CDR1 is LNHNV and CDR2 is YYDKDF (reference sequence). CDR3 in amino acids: CATSRVMSSGGDNEQFF. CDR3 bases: TGTGCCACCAGCAGAGTTATGTCTAGCGGGGGGGACAATGAGCAGTTCTTC.

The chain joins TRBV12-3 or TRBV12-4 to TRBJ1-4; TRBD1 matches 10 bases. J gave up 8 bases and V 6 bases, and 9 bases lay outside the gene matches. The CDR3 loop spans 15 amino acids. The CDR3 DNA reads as TGTGCCAGCAGACACGGACAGGGGGGATTGGAAAAACTGTTTTTT. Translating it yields CASRHGQGGLEKLFF.

The CDR3 nucleotides are TGTGCCAGCAGCTTACTAGCGGGAGGGCCGGGCGAGCAGTACTTC. Translated: CASSLLAGGPGEQYF. The chain employs TRBV7-9 and TRBJ2-7, with TRBD2 identical over 12 bases. From germline, CDR1 is SEHNR and CDR2 FQNEAQ (reference sequence). V was clipped by 2 bases and J by 6 bases; unmatched bases: 5. CDR3 size: 15 residues.

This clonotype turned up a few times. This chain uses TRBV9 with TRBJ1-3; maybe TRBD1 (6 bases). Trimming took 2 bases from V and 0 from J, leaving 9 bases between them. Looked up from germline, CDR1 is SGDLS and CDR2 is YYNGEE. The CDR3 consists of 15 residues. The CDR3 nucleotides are TGTGCCAGCAGCGTGGACAGCAACTCTGGAAACACCATATATTTT. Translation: CASSVDSNSGNTIYF. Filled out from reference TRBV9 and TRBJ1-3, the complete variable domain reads DSGVTQTPKHLITATGQRVTLRCSPRSGDLSVYWYQQSLDQGLQFLIQYYNGEERAKGNILERFSAQQFPDLHSELNLSSLELGDSALYFCASSVDSNSGNTIYFGEGSWLTVV.